The TCR beta chain described here comes from a study of Graves' ophthalmopathy and Graves' hyperthyroidism. General observations from the study: As the model predicted ophthalmopathy progression, it achieved a sensitivity of 55% to 71% and a specificity of about 72%.

Patients were left out if they had other autoimmune diseases, uncontrolled infections, pregnancy or lactation. Orbital computed tomography and thyroid ultrasound, along with TRAb, serum thyroxine and clinical symptoms, underpinned diagnosis. A volume of around 9.5 ml of fresh peripheral blood supplied the PBMCs. Concerning this clonotype itself: Its specificity is unknown.

RNA transcripts were the template, and TCR beta CDR3 regions were amplified from them. First-round RT-PCR with HTBI primers preceded a second-round multiplex PCR. From the multiplex PCR reads, TCRdb called clonotypes with MiXCR, one entry per CDR3 protein. Of under 60,000 distinct CDR3 sequences listed, less than 55% are singletons. Material for sequencing was peripheral blood. The TCR sequence derives from an adult woman with Graves' ophthalmopathy.

CDR3 coding DNA: TGTGCCAGCAAAGTACTACCCTATAACACTGAAGCTTTCTTT. It is translated as CASKVLPYNTEAFF. This chain connects TRBV2 to TRBJ1-1; D remains unclear. V lost 7 bases to trimming and J lost 2 bases, with 14 bases between them. This CDR3 is built from 14 residues. Germline V CDR1 and CDR2: SNHLY, FYNNEI.